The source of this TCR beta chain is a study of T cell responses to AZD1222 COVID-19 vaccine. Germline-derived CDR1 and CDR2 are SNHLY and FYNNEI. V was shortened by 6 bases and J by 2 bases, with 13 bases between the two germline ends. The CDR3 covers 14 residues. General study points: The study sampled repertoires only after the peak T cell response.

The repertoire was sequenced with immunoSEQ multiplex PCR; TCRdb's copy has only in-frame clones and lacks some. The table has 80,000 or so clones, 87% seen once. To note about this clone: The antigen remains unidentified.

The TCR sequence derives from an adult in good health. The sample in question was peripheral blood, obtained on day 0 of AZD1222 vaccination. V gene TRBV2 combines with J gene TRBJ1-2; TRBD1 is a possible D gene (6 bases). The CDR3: CASRGAGINYGYTF. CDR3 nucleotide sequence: TGTGCCAGCAGGGGGGCAGGGATAAACTATGGCTACACCTTC.